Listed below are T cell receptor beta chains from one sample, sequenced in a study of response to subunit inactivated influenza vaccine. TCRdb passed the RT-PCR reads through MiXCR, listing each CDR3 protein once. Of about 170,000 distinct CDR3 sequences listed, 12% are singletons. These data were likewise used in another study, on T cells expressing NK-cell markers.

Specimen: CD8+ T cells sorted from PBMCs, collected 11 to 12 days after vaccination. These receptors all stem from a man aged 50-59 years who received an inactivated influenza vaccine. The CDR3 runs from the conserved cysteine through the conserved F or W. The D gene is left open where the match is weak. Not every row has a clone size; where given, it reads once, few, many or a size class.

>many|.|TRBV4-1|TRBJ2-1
TGCGCCAGCAGTCTTAGCGGATTAAATCACAATGAGCAGTTCTTC
CASSLSGLNHNEQFF
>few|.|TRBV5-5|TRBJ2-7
TGTGCCAGCAGTCAACAGACCCAGGACGAGCAGTACTTC
CASSQQTQDEQYF
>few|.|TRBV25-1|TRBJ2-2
TGTGCCAGCAGCTTAGGGGTACGCGACACCGGGGAGCTGTTTTTT
CASSLGVRDTGELFF
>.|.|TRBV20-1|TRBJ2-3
TGCAGTCGGTTGGATGACTCGAGGGAGACGCAGTATTTT
CSRLDDSRETQYF
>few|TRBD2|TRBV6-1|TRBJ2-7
TGTGCCAGCAGGGAAACTAGCGGGAGGCTCTACGAGCAGTACTTC
CASRETSGRLYEQYF
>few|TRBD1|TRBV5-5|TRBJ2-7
TGTGCCAGCAGCCGGCACTCAGGTACAGGGGTCTACGAGCAGTACTTC
CASSRHSGTGVYEQYF
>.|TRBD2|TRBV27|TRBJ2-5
TGTGCCAGCAAGGTAGCGGGGGGCCAAGAGACCCAGTACTTC
CASKVAGGQETQYF
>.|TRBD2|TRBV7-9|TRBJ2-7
TGTGCCAGCAGCGAGGCGGGAGGGAGTTGGGAGCAGTACTTC
CASSEAGGSWEQYF
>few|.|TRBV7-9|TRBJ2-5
TGTGCCAGCAGCTTAGGGGTGGACGGAACCACTAGAGAGACCCAGTACTTC
CASSLGVDGTTRETQYF
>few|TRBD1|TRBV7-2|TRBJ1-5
TGTGCCAGCAGCTTCACAGGGGAATCTACTCAGCCCCAGCATTTT
CASSFTGESTQPQHF
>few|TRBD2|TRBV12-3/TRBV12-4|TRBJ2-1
TGTGCCAGCAAGTCTAGCGGGGGGGGGCAGTTCTTC
CASKSSGGGQFF
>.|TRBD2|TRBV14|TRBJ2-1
TGTGCCAGCAGCGTTGGGACTAGCGCTAACAATGAGCAGTTCTTC
CASSVGTSANNEQFF
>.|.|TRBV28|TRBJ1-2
TGTGCCAGCAGTTTACGGGGGAGTTTTGGCTACACCTTC
CASSLRGSFGYTF
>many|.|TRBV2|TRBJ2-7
TGTGCCAGCAGTACGGGACTCTCCTACGAGCAGTACTTC
CASSTGLSYEQYF